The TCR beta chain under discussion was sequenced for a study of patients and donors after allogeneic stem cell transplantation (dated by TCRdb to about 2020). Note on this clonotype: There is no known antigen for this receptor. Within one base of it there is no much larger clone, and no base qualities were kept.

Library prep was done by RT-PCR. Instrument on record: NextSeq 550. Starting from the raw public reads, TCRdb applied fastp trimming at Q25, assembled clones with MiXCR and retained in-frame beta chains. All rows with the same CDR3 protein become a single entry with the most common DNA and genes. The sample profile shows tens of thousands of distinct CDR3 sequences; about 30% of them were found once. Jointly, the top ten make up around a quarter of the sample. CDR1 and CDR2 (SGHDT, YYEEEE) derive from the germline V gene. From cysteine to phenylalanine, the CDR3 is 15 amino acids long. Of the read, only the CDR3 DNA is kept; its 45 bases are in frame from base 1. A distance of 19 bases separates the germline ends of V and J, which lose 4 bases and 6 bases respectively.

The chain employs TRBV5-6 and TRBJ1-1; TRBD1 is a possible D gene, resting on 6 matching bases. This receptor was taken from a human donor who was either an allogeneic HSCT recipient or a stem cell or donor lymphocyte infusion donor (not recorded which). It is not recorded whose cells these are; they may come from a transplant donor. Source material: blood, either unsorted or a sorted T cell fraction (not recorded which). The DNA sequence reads TGTGCCAGCAGCCGCACATCAACAGGGACCCCTGAAGCTTTCTTT. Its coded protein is CASSRTSTGTPEAFF.